Below, 32 T cell receptor beta chains from the same sample are listed, as sequenced in a study of blood T cell repertoires in COVID-19 (dated by TCRdb to about 2020). Library preparation employed the immunoSEQ multiplex PCR assay. Imported from immuneACCESS, the table was reduced by TCRdb to in-frame sequences with V and J called. These copies leave out some clones; in studies compared against another copy, an unresolved V gene accounts for under half, and the cause of the remainder is not known. For this sample the table gives 200,000 to 250,000 clones, of which 86% were detected only once. 3% to 4.5% of the sample is taken by the ten largest. Sample: PBMCs or T cells enriched from blood (not recorded which). These receptors all stem from a woman in her thirties or forties with acute COVID-19.

This chain joins TRBV11-2 and TRBJ2-1; D possibly corresponds to TRBD2 (5 bases). V dropped 0 bases and J dropped 4 bases, with 10 bases sitting between them. Per germline, CDR1 SGHAT and CDR2 FQNNGV. This CDR3 contains 15 residues. The CDR3 loop reads CASSLDGGLYNEQFF. Here the CDR3 DNA reads TGTGCCAGCAGCTTAGATGGCGGGCTTTACAATGAGCAGTTCTTC.

Only a few counts were recorded for this clone. The J gene is TRBJ1-1, the V gene TRBV3-1 (or the pseudogene TRBV3-2); D is unclear. V was pared by 4 bases and J by 1 base, with 16 bases between. The germline CDR1 and CDR2 sequences are LGHDT and YNNKEL (reference sequence). There are 16 residues in the CDR3. The CDR3 region is CASSRGTVSRNTEAFF. The CDR3 bases are TGTGCCAGCAGCCGCGGTACGGTTTCAAGGAACACTGAAGCTTTCTTT.

This chain uses TRBV18 with TRBJ2-1; D is possibly TRBD1 (5 bases). This CDR3 is built from 12 residues. V was shortened by 3 bases and J by 9 bases, with 9 bases between the two germline ends. Germline CDR1 is KGHSH and CDR2 is LQKENI. CDR3 DNA sequence: TGTGCCAGCTCACCTTTTCAGGGTGAGCAGTTCTTC. Its protein is CASSPFQGEQFF.

The sample holds one count of this clone. The rearrangement joins TRBV7-2 to TRBJ1-1; a weak D match, TRBD1 (5 bases). V lost 4 bases and J lost 0, with 12 bases in between. Germline V gives CDR1 SGHTA, CDR2 FQGNSA. The CDR3 length is 15 residues. CDR3 sequence: CASSWMTELNTEAFF. In nucleotides, the CDR3 is TGTGCCAGCAGCTGGATGACAGAATTGAACACTGAAGCTTTCTTT.

This chain links TRBV30 with TRBJ1-5, with D possibly being TRBD1 (5 bases). This CDR3 spans 13 amino acids. V lost 2 bases to trimming and J lost 10 bases, with 15 bases between them. Germline lookup yields CDR1 GTSNPN and CDR2 SVGIG (reference sequence). The CDR3 DNA reads as TGTGCCTGGAGTACGATTCGGGGGGACCCCCAGCATTTT. As protein: CAWSTIRGDPQHF.

V gene TRBV18 combines with J gene TRBJ1-3, with 8 bases fitting TRBD1. J lost 3 bases, V lost 2 bases, and 15 bases had no gene match. Germline CDR1 KGHSH, CDR2 LQKENI. CDR3 length: 19 residues. This CDR3 is CASSPASGQGGVLGNTIYF. CDR3 nucleotide sequence: TGTGCCAGCTCACCAGCTTCCGGACAGGGAGGGGTACTTGGAAACACCATATATTTT.

This clone appeared a single time. V usage is TRBV9 and J usage is TRBJ1-1; 11 bases line up with TRBD1. The CDR3 loop spans 16 amino acids. V lost 4 bases, J lost 1 base, and 6 bases stayed unmatched. Germline CDR1 reads SGDLS; CDR2 reads YYNGEE. CDR3 protein: CASSPGQGGRNTEAFF. The CDR3 region has the DNA TGTGCCAGCAGCCCGGGACAGGGGGGGAGGAACACTGAAGCTTTCTTT.

The chain is built from TRBV6-1 and TRBJ2-7, with unresolved D. The length of the CDR3 is 14 residues. The V gene's germline CDR1 is MNHNS and CDR2 SASEGT. The CDR3 spells CASTERHSGDEQYV. For the CDR3, the DNA is TGTGCCAGCACTGAACGACATAGTGGCGACGAGCAGTACGTC.

This clone was found a few times. The chain employs TRBV9 and TRBJ1-6, with a possible D match to TRBD1 (6 bases). The germline V gene has CDR1 SGDLS and CDR2 YYNGEE. The CDR3 consists of 16 residues. Between the trimmed V and J ends, which lost 4 bases and 6 bases, there was a span of 17 bases. The chain's CDR3 is CASSPTSAGANSPLHF. The CDR3 region has the DNA TGTGCCAGCAGCCCGACTTCGGCAGGGGCTAATTCACCCCTCCACTTT.

This clone was seen once. The chain links TRBV11-2 to TRBJ2-3; 11 bases fit TRBD2. The CDR3 spans 16 residues. V shed 4 bases and J 3 bases; nucleotides not matched to a gene: 6. Germline loops: CDR1 SGHAT, CDR2 FQNNGV. The CDR3 spells CASSSAGTSGTDTQYF. For the CDR3, the DNA is TGTGCCAGCAGCTCCGCCGGGACTAGCGGAACAGATACGCAGTATTTT.

This chain uses TRBV6-5 with TRBJ1-5; TRBD1 might be the D (6 bases). This CDR3 spans 15 amino acids. Trimming removed 6 bases at V and 0 bases at J, with 12 bases between. Germline CDR1 MNHEY, CDR2 SVGAGI. CDR3 sequence reads: CASSETGHSNQPQHF. In DNA form, the CDR3 reads TGTGCCAGCAGCGAGACAGGACATAGCAATCAGCCCCAGCATTTT.

The chain carries TRBV6-5 and TRBJ1-1, with 8 nucleotides matching TRBD1. The CDR3 extends over 15 amino acids. Unmatched junction bases numbered 6, after V lost 6 bases and J lost 0 bases. Germline lookup yields CDR1 MNHEY and CDR2 SVGAGI. DNA for the CDR3: TGTGCCAGCAGATTCGACAGGGGAGTGAACACTGAAGCTTTCTTT. This sequence encodes CASRFDRGVNTEAFF.

CDR3 sequence reads: CASSDRTGLSGNTIYF. CDR3 nucleotides: TGTGCCAGCAGCGATCGGACAGGCCTCTCTGGAAACACCATATATTTT. The chain carries TRBV9 and TRBJ1-3, with 7 bases matching TRBD1. The germline V gene encodes CDR1 SGDLS and CDR2 YYNGEE. This CDR3 has 16 residues. V was pared by 3 bases and J by 0 bases, with 6 bases of the junction left unmatched. The whole variable domain, remainder taken from reference TRBV9 and TRBJ1-3, is DSGVTQTPKHLITATGQRVTLRCSPRSGDLSVYWYQQSLDQGLQFLIQYYNGEERAKGNILERFSAQQFPDLHSELNLSSLELGDSALYFCASSDRTGLSGNTIYFGEGSWLTVV.

The V call is TRBV9, the J call TRBJ1-6, with D tentatively TRBD1 (5 bases). This CDR3 is 15 amino acids long. Germline loops: CDR1 SGDLS, CDR2 YYNGEE. Trimming removed 4 bases from V and 8 bases from J, with 16 bases in between. Here the CDR3 DNA reads TGTGCCAGCAGCCTAAGACACGGGGGTGATTCACCCCTCCACTTT. As protein: CASSLRHGGDSPLHF.

The chain is built from TRBV6-5 and TRBJ1-5; D uncertain. V gave up 4 bases and J gave up 1 base, with 14 bases separating them. CDR1 is MNHEY and CDR2 is SVGAGI in the germline V gene. The CDR3 contains 16 residues. Written as DNA, the CDR3 is TGTGCCAGCAGTTCAGAAGGCCCGGAGAGCAATCAGCCCCAGCATTTT. Translated, it gives CASSSEGPESNQPQHF.

The chain employs TRBV14 and TRBJ2-1, with no clear D. V gave up 1 base and J gave up 10 bases, with 11 bases separating them. This CDR3 has 13 amino acids. From germline, CDR1 is SGHDN and CDR2 FVKESK. CDR3 sequence (DNA): TGTGCCAGCAGCCAAGGTTGGCGGAGCGAGCAGTTCTTC. Translation: CASSQGWRSEQFF. The variable domain in full, with the rest retrieved from reference TRBV14 and TRBJ2-1, is EAGVTQFPSHSVIEKGQTVTLRCDPISGHDNLYWYRRVMGKEIKFLLHFVKESKQDESGMPNNRFLAERTGGTYSTLKVQPAELEDSGVYFCASSQGWRSEQFFGPGTRLTVL.

This rearrangement joins TRBV2 to TRBJ1-5, with D maybe TRBD1 (5 bases). V dropped 4 bases and J dropped 0 bases, with 7 bases sitting between them. This CDR3 has 14 amino acids. Germline values: CDR1 SNHLY, CDR2 FYNNEI. The CDR3 sequence is CASSGQGSNQPQHF. In DNA, the CDR3 is TGTGCCAGCAGTGGGCAGGGTAGCAATCAGCCCCAGCATTTT.

V usage is TRBV7-3 and J usage is TRBJ1-1; 7 bases fit TRBD1. Per germline, CDR1 SGHTA and CDR2 FQGTGA. This CDR3 spans 14 amino acids. J lost 1 base, V lost 4 bases, and 3 bases had no gene match. The CDR3 loop reads CASSWNRGNTEAFF. In nucleotides, the CDR3 is TGTGCCAGCAGCTGGAACAGGGGGAACACTGAAGCTTTCTTT.

This clone was recorded once. CDR3 loop: CAISGKGGTEAFF. For the CDR3, the DNA is TGTGCCATCAGTGGAAAGGGAGGCACTGAAGCTTTCTTT. The chain couples TRBV10-3 to TRBJ1-1; D call uncertain. Germline CDR1 reads ENHRY; CDR2 reads SYGVKD. The V end was cut by 4 bases, the J end by 4 bases, with 10 bases between. The CDR3 extends over 13 amino acids.

This clone was counted once. The V gene is TRBV19, the J gene TRBJ1-1, with TRBD1 matching 7 bases. V shed 5 bases, J shed 4 bases, and the junction held 13 bases outside the gene matches. This CDR3 comprises 16 residues. CDR1 and CDR2 (germline): LNHDA, SQIVND (reference sequence). This CDR3 reads CASSPHRGTVRTEAFF. CDR3 nucleotide sequence: TGTGCCAGTAGTCCCCATCGCGGGACAGTCCGCACTGAAGCTTTCTTT.

V and J are TRBV19 and TRBJ2-4; D is unclear. V was cut by 7 bases and J by 0 bases, with 13 bases left in between. The CDR3 is 15 residues long. The germline V gene encodes CDR1 LNHDA and CDR2 SQIVND (reference sequence). CDR3 sequence reads: CASTPGVLAKNIQYF. The CDR3 DNA reads TGTGCCAGTACCCCAGGCGTTTTAGCCAAAAACATTCAGTACTTC. Using reference TRBV19 and TRBJ2-4 for the parts outside the CDR3, the full variable domain is DGGITQSPKYLFRKEGQNVTLSCEQNLNHDAMYWYRQDPGQGLRLIYYSQIVNDFQKGDIAEGYSVSREKKESFPLTVTSAQKNPTAFYLCASTPGVLAKNIQYFGAGTRLSVL.

The chain uses TRBV28 and TRBJ2-7; D remains ambiguous. The germline gives CDR1 MDHEN, CDR2 SYDVKM. V was trimmed by 5 bases and J by 3 bases, leaving 14 bases between them. The CDR3 length is 14 residues. The CDR3 bases are TGTGCCAGCAGTCCTCTAGGTACCCACTACGAGCAGTACGTC. It specifies CASSPLGTHYEQYV.

J is TRBJ2-1 and V is TRBV6-6; 8 bases agree with TRBD2. Germline CDR1 is MNHNY and CDR2 is SVGAGI (reference sequence). The V segment lost 6 bases and the J segment 0 bases; nucleotides outside the gene matches: 4. This CDR3 has 15 amino acids. The CDR3 DNA follows: TGTGCCAGCAGATTAGCGGGGAGCTCCTACAATGAGCAGTTCTTC. It translates to CASRLAGSSYNEQFF.

The chain recombines TRBV7-2 with TRBJ1-2; the D gene is possibly TRBD1 (5 bases). V was trimmed by 1 base and J by 0 bases, leaving 9 bases between them. Germline lookup yields CDR1 SGHTA and CDR2 FQGNSA. The CDR3 is made up of 15 amino acids. CDR3 DNA sequence: TGTGCCAGCAGCTTAGTGCAGGGCTCTAACTATGGCTACACCTTC. Translated: CASSLVQGSNYGYTF.

The chain carries TRBV15 and TRBJ2-5; no reliable D call. V lost 9 bases to trimming and J lost 4 bases, with 12 bases between them. The CDR3 totals 12 residues. Germline CDR1 and CDR2: LNHNV and YYDKDF (reference sequence). In DNA, the CDR3 is TGTGCCACTACCAGGTTTGGAGAGACCCAGTACTTC. The encoded protein is CATTRFGETQYF.

The genes are TRBV12-5 and TRBJ2-1, with a weak D call TRBD2 (6 bases). CDR3 length: 19 residues. V shed 0 bases and J shed 2 bases, with 20 bases lying between them. Germline values: CDR1 LGHNT, CDR2 FRNRAP. The DNA of the CDR3 is TGTGCTAGTGGTTTGGTTCCCGTCCTGGGGTCGGGGGCCTACAATGAGCAGTTCTTC. Translation gives CASGLVPVLGSGAYNEQFF.

This clone was recorded only once. The V and J genes are TRBV4-1 and TRBJ1-1, with 8 bases fitting TRBD1. The CDR3 extends over 14 amino acids. Trimming removed 1 base from V and 8 bases from J; junction bases left unmatched: 6. From germline, CDR1 is MGHRA and CDR2 YSYEKL. The DNA of the CDR3 is TGCGCCAGCAGCCAAGCCTCAACAGGGGGGGAAGCTTTCTTT. Amino acid sequence: CASSQASTGGEAFF.

This clone occurred a few times. The chain carries TRBV19 and TRBJ1-1, with D tentatively TRBD1 (6 bases). V was clipped by 2 bases and J by 5 bases, with 12 bases between them. This CDR3 has 14 residues. CDR1 LNHDA and CDR2 SQIVND come from the germline V gene (reference sequence). The CDR3 DNA reads as TGTGCCAGTAGTATATCAGGGGCAGGGACTGAAGCTTTCTTT. This codes for CASSISGAGTEAFF.

CDR3 residues: CASSTTGGPGELFF. In DNA, the CDR3 is TGTGCCAGTAGTACGACAGGGGGCCCCGGGGAGCTGTTTTTT. The V gene is TRBV19, the J gene TRBJ2-2; 10 bases line up with TRBD1. Germline V CDR1 and CDR2: LNHDA, SQIVND (reference sequence). V trimming: 4 bases; J trimming: 6 bases; junction bases outside the gene matches: 2. CDR3 length: 14 residues. The full variable domain, completed using reference TRBV19 and TRBJ2-2, is DGGITQSPKYLFRKEGQNVTLSCEQNLNHDAMYWYRQDPGQGLRLIYYSQIVNDFQKGDIAEGYSVSREKKESFPLTVTSAQKNPTAFYLCASSTTGGPGELFFGEGSRLTVL.

The chain combines TRBV11-2 with TRBJ1-1, with TRBD1 matching 7 bases. The CDR3 is made up of 14 amino acids. The V gene's germline CDR1 is SGHAT and CDR2 FQNNGV. Trimming at V came to 5 bases and at J to 10 bases, leaving 13 bases not matched to a gene. CDR3 coding DNA: TGTGCCAGCAGCCCTCCTTATGGTAGGGGGCCAGCTTTCTTT. As protein: CASSPPYGRGPAFF.

This clone turned up a few times. The chain recombines TRBV11-2 with TRBJ1-4; unclear D gene. The CDR3 spans 15 residues. CDR1 is SGHAT and CDR2 is FQNNGV in the germline V gene. Between the trimmed V and J ends, which lost 4 bases and 0 bases, there was a span of 9 bases. The CDR3 DNA reads as TGTGCCAGCAGCTCTGGGCTCGCAACTAATGAAAAACTGTTTTTT. As protein: CASSSGLATNEKLFF.

The rearrangement links TRBV7-8 to TRBJ2-2, with a weak D call TRBD1 (8 bases). The V gene lost 5 bases and the J gene lost 5 bases, with 18 bases spanning the gap. This CDR3 contains 16 residues. From germline, CDR1 is SGHVS and CDR2 FQNEAQ. CDR3 bases: TGTGCCAGCAGCCTTCGCGACAGGGGAGGGACCGGGGAGCTGTTTTTT. As protein: CASSLRDRGGTGELFF. Drawing the rest from reference TRBV7-8 and TRBJ2-2, the complete variable domain is GAGVSQSPRYKVAKRGQDVALRCDPISGHVSLFWYQQALGQGPEFLTYFQNEAQLDKSGLPSDRFFAERPEGSVSTLKIQRTQQEDSAVYLCASSLRDRGGTGELFFGEGSRLTVL.